These 25 T cell receptor beta chains originate from one sample sequenced in a study of CD8+ T cells in alopecia areata. RNA, once extracted, was reverse transcribed into cDNA for use as the sequencing template. Produced via immunoSEQ multiplex PCR; TCRdb's table is partial and in-frame only. This sample has approximately 150,000 clones, with about 87% found just once. This specimen was CD8+ T cells sorted from blood, taken at week 0. These receptors came from a human donor with alopecia areata.

The V gene is TRBV29-1, the J gene TRBJ2-7; 11 bases agree with TRBD2. The CDR3 has 13 amino acids. V dropped 7 bases and J dropped 0; count of bases not matched to a gene: 2. Germline CDR1 is SQVTM and CDR2 is ANQGSEA. CDR3 protein: CSAGTSGSYEQYF. The CDR3 DNA reads TGCAGCGCTGGGACTAGCGGCTCCTACGAGCAGTACTTC.

This clone occurred once. This chain links TRBV30 with TRBJ1-5; tentative D call: TRBD1 (6 bases). The CDR3 length is 15 residues. From germline, CDR1 is GTSNPN and CDR2 SVGIG (reference sequence). V was clipped by 1 base and J by 0 bases, with 10 bases between them. CDR3 amino acids: CAWSGGQHSNQPQHF. Written as DNA, the CDR3 is TGTGCCTGGAGTGGCGGACAGCATAGCAATCAGCCCCAGCATTTT.

The J gene is TRBJ1-2, the V gene TRBV12-5; 9 bases are shared with TRBD1. The CDR3 runs 12 residues. Germline V gene data show CDR1 as LGHNT and CDR2 as FRNRAP. Trimming cost V 5 bases and J 8 bases; bases outside gene matches: 3. CDR3 sequence reads: CASGTGGVGYTF. CDR3 bases: TGTGCTAGTGGTACAGGGGGCGTCGGCTACACCTTC.

This chain connects TRBV29-1 to TRBJ1-2; D is possibly TRBD1 (5 bases). This CDR3 comprises 13 residues. CDR1 SQVTM and CDR2 ANQGSEA come from the germline V gene. V shed 4 bases and J shed 5 bases, with 14 bases lying between them. CDR3 amino acids: CSVVGQGGYGYTF. The CDR3 DNA follows: TGCAGCGTTGTGGGTCAGGGCGGTTATGGCTACACCTTC.

The chain joins TRBV9 to TRBJ1-6, with 11 nucleotides matching TRBD1. Trimming at V came to 4 bases and at J to 13 bases, leaving 7 bases not matched to a gene. The CDR3 consists of 14 residues. Germline V gene sequence: CDR1 SGDLS, CDR2 YYNGEE. The CDR3 spells CASSPGTGGWPLHF. For the CDR3, the DNA is TGTGCCAGCAGCCCAGGGACAGGGGGGTGGCCCCTCCACTTT. Complete variable domain (other parts from reference TRBV9 and TRBJ1-6): DSGVTQTPKHLITATGQRVTLRCSPRSGDLSVYWYQQSLDQGLQFLIQYYNGEERAKGNILERFSAQQFPDLHSELNLSSLELGDSALYFCASSPGTGGWPLHFGNGTRLTVT.

The rearrangement links TRBV29-1 to TRBJ2-7; 8 bases are a match to TRBD2. This CDR3 region has 13 residues. Germline CDR1 and CDR2: SQVTM and ANQGSEA. The V gene end was trimmed by 7 bases and the J gene end by 3 bases; junction bases not matched to a gene: 8. In DNA, the CDR3 is TGCAGCGCCGTCGGGGGGGGATTCTACGAGCAGTACTTC. Residues: CSAVGGGFYEQYF.

This sequence joins TRBV19 and TRBJ1-2, with D possibly TRBD1 on 5 matching bases. V was trimmed by 10 bases and J by 4 bases, leaving 22 bases between them. CDR1 and CDR2 from the germline V gene are LNHDA and SQIVND (reference sequence). The CDR3 sequence is 15 residues long. The CDR3 bases are TGTGCCACCTCGGGCCCTACCCTTAGGGGCTATGGCTACACCTTC. Residues: CATSGPTLRGYGYTF.

This chain connects TRBV4-1 to TRBJ2-1; 7 positions agree with TRBD2. The length of the CDR3 is 15 residues. V lost 0 bases and J lost 9; bases outside the gene matches: 8. Germline CDR1 is MGHRA and CDR2 is YSYEKL. CDR3 sequence reads: CASSQDPGLIGEQFF. CDR3 nucleotide sequence: TGCGCCAGCAGCCAAGATCCGGGACTAATCGGTGAGCAGTTCTTC.

The chain links TRBV29-1 to TRBJ2-5; D is perhaps TRBD1 or TRBD2 (5 bases each). The CDR3 has 14 residues. Germline V gives CDR1 SQVTM, CDR2 ANQGSEA. With 3 bases removed from V and 5 bases from J, the gap between germline ends came to 16 bases. In nucleotides, the CDR3 is TGCAGCGTTGAGGGGGTTGGGCGGTTGGAGACCCAGTACTTC. Amino acids: CSVEGVGRLETQYF.

The genes are TRBV2 and TRBJ1-1; 10 bases map to TRBD1. The CDR3 has 17 amino acids. Germline lookup yields CDR1 SNHLY and CDR2 FYNNEI. Trimming at V came to 2 bases and at J to 3 bases, leaving 9 bases not matched to a gene. Written as DNA, the CDR3 is TGTGCCAGCAGTGAAATGGGACAGGGGAGTAGGGACACTGAAGCTTTCTTT. It translates to CASSEMGQGSRDTEAFF.

The chain's CDR3 is CASSVGGGTDIQYF. CDR3 bases: TGTGCCAGCAGCGTAGGAGGGGGCACGGACATTCAGTACTTC. The rearrangement uses TRBV9 and TRBJ2-4, with 7 positions matching TRBD1. This CDR3 comprises 14 residues. Germline CDR1 SGDLS, CDR2 YYNGEE. After removal of 0 bases from V and 8 bases from J, the junction contained 5 bases not matched to a gene.

This clone was recorded only once. The sample contains more than one DNA sequence encoding this CDR3. The chain employs TRBV6-5 and TRBJ1-5, with D uncertain. V was trimmed by 6 bases and J by 0 bases, leaving 6 bases between them. Germline values: CDR1 MNHEY, CDR2 SVGAGI. CDR3 length equals 13 residues. Here the CDR3 reads CASSSGSNQPQHF. Written as DNA, the CDR3 is TGTGCCAGCAGCTCGGGTAGCAATCAGCCCCAGCATTTT.

With respect to this clone: Other DNA sequences in this sample translate to the same CDR3. The chain joins TRBV27 to TRBJ2-3; 11 bases line up with TRBD2. With V trimmed by 2 bases and J by 3 bases, 4 bases remained unmatched. The CDR3 consists of 16 residues. The germline CDR1 and CDR2 sequences are MNHEY and SMNVEV (reference sequence). The CDR3 region has the DNA TGTGCCAGCAGTTTACTCCTAGCGGGAGGAACAGATACGCAGTATTTT. It codes for CASSLLLAGGTDTQYF.

DNA for the CDR3: TGTGCCAGCGTCCCAACCGGGTCGAACACTGAAGCTTTCTTT. It specifies CASVPTGSNTEAFF. V and J are TRBV27 and TRBJ1-1, with no clear D. CDR3 length equals 14 residues. In germline, CDR1 is MNHEY, CDR2 SMNVEV (reference sequence). V lost 8 bases to trimming and J lost 1 base, with 14 bases between them.

A note on this clone: An end of the junction differs from the germline gene, which may be a read error. The J gene is TRBJ1-1, the V gene TRBV29-1; TRBD1 agrees at 8 bases. CDR1 SQVTM and CDR2 ANQGSEA come from the germline V gene. This CDR3 contains 12 residues. DNA for the CDR3: TGCAGCGTTACAGGGGGGAGCACTAAAGCTTTCTTT. The encoded protein is CSVTGGSTKAFF.

Of note for this clone: The junction and the germline gene differ at one end; a read error may be behind it. In the same sample, other DNA sequences code for this CDR3. The chain joins TRBV4-1 to TRBJ2-7, with 10 bases lining up with TRBD1. Per germline, CDR1 MGHRA and CDR2 YSYEKL. This CDR3 is 14 amino acids long. CDR3 in amino acids: CASSQGQGAYEQYF. The CDR3 coding sequence is TGCGCCAGCAGTCAAGGACAGGGGGCCTACGAGCAGTACTTC.

The rearrangement links TRBV2 to TRBJ1-3; D not resolved. Germline V gives CDR1 SNHLY, CDR2 FYNNEI. The CDR3 totals 15 residues. V was shortened by 4 bases and J by 7 bases, with 17 bases between the two germline ends. Here the CDR3 reads CASSAGPTIPNTIYF. In DNA, the CDR3 is TGTGCCAGCAGTGCCGGGCCTACCATTCCGAACACCATATATTTT.

CDR3 sequence reads: CASSLAGQGGDEQYF. CDR3 bases: TGTGCCAGCAGTCTAGCGGGCCAGGGTGGGGACGAGCAGTACTTC. This chain uses TRBV6-5 with TRBJ2-7; 8 nucleotides align to TRBD2. J gave up 5 bases and V 5 bases, and 11 bases lay outside the gene matches. Germline CDR1 MNHEY, CDR2 SVGAGI. The CDR3 runs 15 residues.

The chain couples TRBV12-5 to TRBJ1-5; no reliable D call. The CDR3 totals 11 residues. The germline V gene has CDR1 LGHNT and CDR2 FRNRAP. Trimming shortened V by 1 base and J by 6 bases, and 1 base separated the two germline ends. The CDR3 is CASGLGQPQHF. The CDR3 nucleotides are TGTGCTAGTGGTTTGGGTCAGCCCCAGCATTTT.

This clone was observed a handful of times. The chain joins TRBV11-2 to TRBJ2-1; TRBD2 matches at 9 bases. This CDR3 contains 12 residues. CDR1 SGHAT and CDR2 FQNNGV come from the germline V gene. J lost 10 bases, V lost 3 bases, and 1 base had no gene match. The CDR3 nucleotides are TGTGCCAGCAGCTTTAGCGGGGGAGAGCAGTTCTTC. Its translation is CASSFSGGEQFF. Full variable domain (outside the CDR3, taken from reference TRBV11-2 and TRBJ2-1): EAGVAQSPRYKIIEKRQSVAFWCNPISGHATLYWYQQILGQGPKLLIQFQNNGVVDDSQLPKDRFSAERLKGVDSTLKIQPAKLEDSAVYLCASSFSGGEQFFGPGTRLTVL.

The chain is built from TRBV7-9 and TRBJ1-4; D might be TRBD1 (6 bases). Between the trimmed V and J ends, which lost 5 bases and 8 bases, there was a span of 21 bases. There are 16 residues in the CDR3. Germline V CDR1 and CDR2: SEHNR, FQNEAQ (reference sequence). CDR3 nucleotides: TGTGCCAGCAGCGACGGACCGGGACAAGACAAGGAAAAACTGTTTTTT. Encoded protein: CASSDGPGQDKEKLFF.

The rearrangement uses TRBV11-2 and TRBJ2-7; no firm D call. Germline V CDR1 and CDR2: SGHAT, FQNNGV. Trimming pared 3 bases from V and 1 base from J, leaving 4 bases between. This CDR3 contains 12 residues. The CDR3 DNA follows: TGTGCCAGCAGCTTTCTTTCCTACGAGCAGTACTTC. It specifies CASSFLSYEQYF.

This chain connects TRBV19 to TRBJ1-2; 9 nucleotides line up with TRBD1. The CDR3 contains 14 residues. V lost 5 bases to trimming and J lost 1 base; unmatched junction nucleotides: 2. Germline CDR1 LNHDA, CDR2 SQIVND (reference sequence). CDR3 nucleotides: TGTGCCAGTAGTCGGACAGGGGTTAACTATGGCTACACCTTC. It codes for CASSRTGVNYGYTF.

The chain recombines TRBV6-5 with TRBJ2-2; no firm D call. The germline gives CDR1 MNHEY, CDR2 SVGAGI. This CDR3 region has 12 residues. CDR3 residues: CAALANTGELFF. The CDR3, as DNA: TGTGCTGCCCTAGCGAACACCGGGGAGCTGTTTTTT.

The genes are TRBV30 and TRBJ2-7; the D is unclear. CDR1 is GTSNPN, CDR2 SVGIG, per germline (reference sequence). The CDR3 extends over 12 amino acids. V lost 1 base and J 3 bases, leaving 7 bases between the germline ends. CDR3 in amino acids: CAWSGLGYEQYF. The CDR3 bases are TGTGCCTGGAGTGGGCTCGGCTACGAGCAGTACTTC.